A single sample gave rise to the 22 T cell receptor beta chains below, sequenced in a study of shared clonotypes between healthy human individuals. Some clones are missing from TCRdb's copy, which holds only in-frame ones; the method was immunoSEQ multiplex PCR. The sample lists roughly 2.5 million clones; around nine tenths were seen once. Specimen: naive CD4+ T cells sorted from blood. Subset indicated: CD45RA+ positively selected. These receptors were taken from a man aged 18 to 35 in good health.

The rearrangement links TRBV6-6 to TRBJ1-6; TRBD1 is a possible D gene (6 bases). Germline CDR1 is MNHNY and CDR2 is SVGAGI (reference sequence). The CDR3 covers 15 residues. The V and J ends lost 5 bases and 7 bases respectively, with 15 bases between them. CDR3 amino acids: CASSGDGGRNSPLHF. In DNA, the CDR3 is TGTGCCAGCAGTGGGGACGGGGGCCGGAATTCACCCCTCCACTTT.

This chain joins TRBV5-6 and TRBJ2-7, with 7 nucleotides matching TRBD1. Germline lookup yields CDR1 SGHDT and CDR2 YYEEEE. CDR3 length: 15 amino acids. Trimming at V came to 4 bases and at J to 3 bases, leaving 10 bases not matched to a gene. The chain's CDR3 is CASSLGQVLDYEQYF. In DNA form, the CDR3 reads TGTGCCAGCAGCCTCGGACAGGTCTTGGACTACGAGCAGTACTTC. Full variable domain (outside the CDR3, taken from reference TRBV5-6 and TRBJ2-7): DAGVTQSPTHLIKTRGQQVTLRCSPKSGHDTVSWYQQALGQGPQFIFQYYEEEERQRGNFPDRFSGHQFPNYSSELNVNALLLGDSALYLCASSLGQVLDYEQYFGPGTRLTVT.

For this clone: This sample also contains other DNA sequences that code for the same CDR3. The chain has TRBV10-3 and TRBJ2-1; 9 bases match TRBD2. Germline CDR1 ENHRY, CDR2 SYGVKD. The V segment lost 6 bases and the J segment 0 bases; nucleotides outside the gene matches: 3. CDR3 size: 15 residues. The CDR3 reads CAISDSGGSYNEQFF. The CDR3, as DNA: TGTGCCATCAGCGATAGCGGGGGCTCCTACAATGAGCAGTTCTTC.

The table lists this clone with a count of one. The CDR3 nucleotides read TGTGCCAGCAGCTTGGGATACTTCTATGGCTACACCTTC. This sequence encodes CASSLGYFYGYTF. V and J are TRBV11-3 and TRBJ1-2; D ambiguous. The length of the CDR3 is 13 residues. V shed 3 bases and J shed 4 bases, with 9 bases lying between them. Germline V gene sequence: CDR1 SGHNT, CDR2 YENEEA.

In its sample, this clone was seen once. The chain has TRBV7-9 and TRBJ2-5; D is undetermined. V lost 10 bases, J lost 0 bases, and 15 bases lay in between. Germline CDR1 is SEHNR and CDR2 is FQNEAQ (reference sequence). This CDR3 region has 14 residues. The CDR3 sequence: CAISSGSYQETQYF. The CDR3 DNA reads TGTGCCATAAGCTCGGGCTCGTACCAAGAGACCCAGTACTTC.

J is TRBJ2-7 and V is TRBV7-2; D may be TRBD1 (6 bases). The length of the CDR3 is 14 residues. The V gene lost 5 bases and the J gene lost 2 bases, with 13 bases spanning the gap. Germline CDR1 and CDR2: SGHTA and FQGNSA. In nucleotides, the CDR3 is TGTGCCAGCAGCCCCTGGACAGACACCTACGAGCAGTACTTC. This sequence encodes CASSPWTDTYEQYF.

The chain couples TRBV4-1 to TRBJ2-5, with a tentative D call TRBD2 (5 bases). The DNA matches TRBJ2-7 better at its end, which makes the J call doubtful. Germline loops: CDR1 MGHRA, CDR2 YSYEKL. This CDR3 is 16 amino acids long. CDR3 in amino acids: CASSQVASTSGYEQYF. The CDR3 nucleotides read TGCGCCAGCAGCCAAGTAGCTAGTACTAGTGGCTACGAGCAGTACTTC.

The chain combines TRBV9 with TRBJ2-7; D is perhaps TRBD1 (5 bases). Germline lookup yields CDR1 SGDLS and CDR2 YYNGEE. V lost 3 bases, J lost 2 bases, and 12 bases lay in between. The CDR3 consists of 14 residues. In DNA, the CDR3 is TGTGCCAGCAGCGGGCAGGGAAAGCCCTACGAGCAGTACTTC. The encoded protein is CASSGQGKPYEQYF.

The chain links TRBV5-1 to TRBJ1-2; no clear D. The length of the CDR3 is 15 residues. Germline CDR1 is SGHRS and CDR2 is YFSETQ. V lost 0 bases and J 5 bases, leaving 14 bases between the germline ends. The CDR3, as DNA: TGCGCCAGCAGCTTGGGCGAAGGAGCCTTTTATGGCTACACCTTC. Translated: CASSLGEGAFYGYTF.

J is TRBJ1-2 and V is TRBV6-6; D remains ambiguous. This CDR3 comprises 14 residues. CDR1 is MNHNY and CDR2 is SVGAGI in the germline V gene (reference sequence). V lost 0 bases to trimming and J lost 8 bases, with 13 bases between them. The CDR3 spells CASSYSGRPRGYTF. Here the CDR3 DNA reads TGTGCCAGCAGTTACTCCGGGCGGCCTCGGGGCTACACCTTC.

V gene TRBV30 combines with J gene TRBJ2-5; D might be TRBD1 (5 bases). The J call may be in error: the DNA end matches TRBJ2-7 better. The CDR3 has 11 amino acids. Germline CDR1 GTSNPN, CDR2 SVGIG (reference sequence). The CDR3: CAWKGTYEQYF. The CDR3 region has the DNA TGTGCCTGGAAGGGGACCTACGAGCAGTACTTC.

A word on this clone: This sample also contains other DNA sequences that code for the same CDR3. The chain is built from TRBV10-3 and TRBJ2-7, with D hard to call. Germline CDR1 reads ENHRY; CDR2 reads SYGVKD. The CDR3 totals 11 residues. Trimming stripped 3 bases from V and 4 bases from J, with 4 bases between. CDR3 bases: TGTGCCATCAGTGACACATACGAGCAGTACTTC. It codes for CAISDTYEQYF.

There are a few counts of this clone. A junction boundary mismatches the germline segment, possibly from a read error. The CDR3 spells CASSLAVTTEAFF. The DNA for the CDR3 is TGTGCTAGCAGCTTAGCGGTTACCACTGAAGCTTTCTTT. This rearrangement joins TRBV7-7 to TRBJ1-1; D is ambiguous. Per germline, CDR1 SSHAT and CDR2 FNYEAQ (reference sequence). There are 13 residues in the CDR3.

The CDR3 loop is CASSDRDSYEQYF. The CDR3 DNA sequence: TGTGCCAGCAGTGACAGGGATTCCTACGAGCAGTACTTC. The chain carries TRBV2 and TRBJ2-7, with TRBD1 as a possible D gene (5 bases). The CDR3 covers 13 residues. CDR1 and CDR2 (germline): SNHLY, FYNNEI. Trimming removed 3 bases at V and 1 base at J, with 7 bases between.

The genes are TRBV4-1 and TRBJ1-3, with D tentatively TRBD1 (6 bases). This CDR3 comprises 17 residues. Per germline, CDR1 MGHRA and CDR2 YSYEKL. Trimming removed 3 bases from V and 0 bases from J, with 15 bases in between. CDR3 sequence (DNA): TGCGCCAGCAGCCAGGTAACCGACAGGCTCTCTGGAAACACCATATATTTT. Its protein is CASSQVTDRLSGNTIYF.

This chain links TRBV6-6 with TRBJ2-7, with 7 bases fitting TRBD2. The germline V gene encodes CDR1 MNHNY and CDR2 SVGAGI (reference sequence). Trimming removed 6 bases from V and 6 bases from J; junction bases left unmatched: 8. CDR3 length equals 13 residues. CDR3 amino acids: CASSRGLETEQYF. CDR3 DNA: TGTGCCAGCAGCCGCGGACTAGAGACCGAGCAGTACTTC.

The gene calls are TRBV10-1 and TRBJ2-7, with 13 bases lining up with TRBD2. This CDR3 is built from 16 residues. V dropped 2 bases and J dropped 6; count of bases not matched to a gene: 7. CDR1 and CDR2 from the germline V gene are WNHNN and SYGVQD (reference sequence). The DNA for the CDR3 is TGCGCCAGCAGTGAGGGGGGGACTAGCGGGACACGCGAGCAGTACTTC. Translating it yields CASSEGGTSGTREQYF.

The chain combines TRBV10-3 with TRBJ1-6; D not resolved. This CDR3 is 13 amino acids long. Germline V gene lookup returns CDR1 ENHRY and CDR2 SYGVKD. V was cut by 6 bases and J by 7 bases, with 10 bases left in between. The CDR3 region is CAIRVGPNSPLHF. The CDR3 DNA reads TGTGCCATCAGGGTAGGGCCGAATTCACCCCTCCACTTT.

This chain joins TRBV9 and TRBJ2-5, with D maybe TRBD2 (6 bases). The germline gives CDR1 SGDLS, CDR2 YYNGEE. Trimming shortened V by 0 bases and J by 2 bases, and 14 bases separated the two germline ends. CDR3 size: 16 residues. Here the CDR3 reads CASSVGGGKTQETQYF. Written as DNA, the CDR3 is TGTGCCAGCAGCGTAGGGGGAGGCAAGACTCAAGAGACCCAGTACTTC.

The genes are TRBV4-1 and TRBJ2-3; 7 positions match TRBD1. Germline loops: CDR1 MGHRA, CDR2 YSYEKL. V lost 0 bases and J lost 5; bases outside the gene matches: 8. The CDR3 extends over 16 amino acids. CDR3 bases: TGCGCCAGCAGCCAAGAAGAGTCAGGGGGAAGAGATACGCAGTATTTT. Protein sequence: CASSQEESGGRDTQYF.

The V call is TRBV7-2, the J call TRBJ1-4; tentatively, D is TRBD1 (6 bases). Trimming removed 5 bases from V and 0 bases from J, with 7 bases in between. The CDR3 length is 14 residues. Germline values: CDR1 SGHTA, CDR2 FQGNSA. CDR3 residues: CASSRTATNEKLFF. CDR3 coding DNA: TGTGCCAGCAGCCGGACAGCAACTAATGAAAAACTGTTTTTT.

This rearrangement joins TRBV5-4 to TRBJ2-1; TRBD1 is a possible D gene (7 bases). This CDR3 has 17 residues. V lost 3 bases to trimming and J lost 0 bases, with 16 bases between them. Per the germline V gene, CDR1 is SGHNT and CDR2 is YYREEE (reference sequence). As DNA, the CDR3 is TGTGCCAGCAGCTCGGGTAGGCGGGACAGCTCCTACAATGAGCAGTTCTTC. Translation gives CASSSGRRDSSYNEQFF. Using reference TRBV5-4 and TRBJ2-1 for the parts outside the CDR3, the full variable domain is ETGVTQSPTHLIKTRGQQVTLRCSSQSGHNTVSWYQQALGQGPQFIFQYYREEENGRGNFPPRFSGLQFPNYSSELNVNALELDDSALYLCASSSGRRDSSYNEQFFGPGTRLTVL.